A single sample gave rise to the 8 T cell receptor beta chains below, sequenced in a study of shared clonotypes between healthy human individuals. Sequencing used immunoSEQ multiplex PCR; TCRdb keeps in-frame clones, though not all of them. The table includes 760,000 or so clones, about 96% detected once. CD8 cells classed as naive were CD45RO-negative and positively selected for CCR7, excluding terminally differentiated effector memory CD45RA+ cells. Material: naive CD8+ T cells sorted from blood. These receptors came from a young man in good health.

Here the CDR3 reads CASSPPTFYEQYF. The CDR3 coding sequence is TGTGCCAGCTCACCACCGACTTTTTACGAGCAGTACTTC. V and J are TRBV18 and TRBJ2-7; no definite D call. Trimming stripped 0 bases from V and 4 bases from J, with 7 bases between. CDR1 and CDR2 (germline): KGHSH, LQKENI. The CDR3 runs to 13 residues.

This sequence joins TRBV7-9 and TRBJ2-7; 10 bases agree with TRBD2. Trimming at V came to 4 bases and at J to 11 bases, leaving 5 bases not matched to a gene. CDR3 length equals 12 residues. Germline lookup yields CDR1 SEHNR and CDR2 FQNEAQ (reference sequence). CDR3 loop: CASSSGTSGKYF. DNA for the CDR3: TGTGCCAGCAGCTCTGGAACTAGCGGGAAGTACTTC.

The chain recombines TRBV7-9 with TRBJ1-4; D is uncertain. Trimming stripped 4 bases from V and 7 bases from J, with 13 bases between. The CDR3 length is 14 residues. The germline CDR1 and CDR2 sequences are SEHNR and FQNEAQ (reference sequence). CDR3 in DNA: TGTGCCAGCAGCTCCCATCTAGAGGTTGAAAAACTGTTTTTT. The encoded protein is CASSSHLEVEKLFF. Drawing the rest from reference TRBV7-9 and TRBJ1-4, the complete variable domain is DTGVSQNPRHKITKRGQNVTFRCDPISEHNRLYWYRQTLGQGPEFLTYFQNEAQLEKSRLLSDRFSAERPKGSFSTLEIQRTEQGDSAMYLCASSSHLEVEKLFFGSGTQLSVL.

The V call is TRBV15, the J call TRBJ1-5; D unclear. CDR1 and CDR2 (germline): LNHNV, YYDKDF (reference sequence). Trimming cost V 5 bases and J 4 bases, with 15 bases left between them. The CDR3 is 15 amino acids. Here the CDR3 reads CATSGSGDGNQPQHF. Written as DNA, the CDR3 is TGTGCCACCAGCGGGAGTGGGGATGGGAATCAGCCCCAGCATTTT.

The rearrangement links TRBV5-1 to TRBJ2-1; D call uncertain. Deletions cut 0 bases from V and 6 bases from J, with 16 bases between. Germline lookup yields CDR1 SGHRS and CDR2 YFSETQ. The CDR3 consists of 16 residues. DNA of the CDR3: TGCGCCAGCAGCTTGGAGTCGGCGCTATTAGCCAATGAGCAGTTCTTC. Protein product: CASSLESALLANEQFF.

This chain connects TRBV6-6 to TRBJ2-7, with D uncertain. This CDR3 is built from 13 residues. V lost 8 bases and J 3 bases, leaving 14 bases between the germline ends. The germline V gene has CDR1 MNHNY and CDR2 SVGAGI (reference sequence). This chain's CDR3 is CASGRLNVYEQYF. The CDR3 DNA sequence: TGTGCCAGCGGTCGGCTGAACGTCTACGAGCAGTACTTC.

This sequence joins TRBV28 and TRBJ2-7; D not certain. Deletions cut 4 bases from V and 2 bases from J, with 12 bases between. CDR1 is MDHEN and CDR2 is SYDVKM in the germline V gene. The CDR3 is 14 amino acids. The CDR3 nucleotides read TGTGCCAGCAGTTATACGGGCCCTCCCTACGAGCAGTACTTC. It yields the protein CASSYTGPPYEQYF.

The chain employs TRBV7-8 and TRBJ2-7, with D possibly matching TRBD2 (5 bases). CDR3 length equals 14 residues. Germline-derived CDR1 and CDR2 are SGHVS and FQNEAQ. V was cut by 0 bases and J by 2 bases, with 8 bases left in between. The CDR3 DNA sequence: TGTGCCAGCAGCTTAGCGGGAGTGGCCTACGAGCAGTACTTC. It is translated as CASSLAGVAYEQYF.